Below are 13 T cell receptor beta chains sequenced from a single sample in a study of T cell responses to AZD1222 COVID-19 vaccine. Only in-frame clones appear in the TCRdb table, and some are missing; sequencing was by immunoSEQ multiplex PCR. The repertoire holds about 120,000 clones, with 70% to 90% as singletons. This material consisted of peripheral blood, taken on day 0 of AZD1222 vaccination. The receptor set was obtained from an adult in good health.

This chain connects TRBV14 to TRBJ1-6; possible D gene TRBD1, 5 bases. The germline V gene has CDR1 SGHDN and CDR2 FVKESK. Trimming took 1 base from V and 7 from J, leaving 14 bases between them. The CDR3 has 16 amino acids. The DNA of the CDR3 is TGTGCCAGCAGCCAAGCCCGCTGGGGGAACAATTCACCCCTCCACTTT. This codes for CASSQARWGNNSPLHF. Combining the CDR3 with reference TRBV14 and TRBJ1-6 gives the whole variable domain EAGVTQFPSHSVIEKGQTVTLRCDPISGHDNLYWYRRVMGKEIKFLLHFVKESKQDESGMPNNRFLAERTGGTYSTLKVQPAELEDSGVYFCASSQARWGNNSPLHFGNGTRLTVT.

V is TRBV9 and J is TRBJ2-1; TRBD2 matches 7 bases. The CDR3 has 14 amino acids. V dropped 6 bases and J dropped 5; count of bases not matched to a gene: 8. Per the germline V gene, CDR1 is SGDLS and CDR2 is YYNGEE. The CDR3 DNA follows: TGTGCCAGCACCTTAGAACTAGCGAACAATGAGCAGTTCTTC. Translated: CASTLELANNEQFF.

The rearrangement uses TRBV7-9 and TRBJ1-1; a possible D gene is TRBD1 (6 bases). The CDR3 extends over 14 amino acids. The V end was cut by 3 bases, the J end by 1 base, with 9 bases between. Germline lookup yields CDR1 SEHNR and CDR2 FQNEAQ (reference sequence). CDR3 DNA: TGTGCCAGCAGCTTGGGACACCCGAACACTGAAGCTTTCTTT. It yields the protein CASSLGHPNTEAFF.

The V gene is TRBV28, the J gene TRBJ1-4, with unresolved D. In germline, CDR1 is MDHEN, CDR2 SYDVKM. This CDR3 spans 13 amino acids. Trimming removed 5 bases from V and 8 bases from J, with 12 bases in between. DNA for the CDR3: TGTGCCAGCAGTCCCCCTCCGGGAGAAAAACTGTTTTTT. Residues: CASSPPPGEKLFF.

The chain recombines TRBV28 with TRBJ2-3, with D unclear. Per the germline V gene, CDR1 is MDHEN and CDR2 is SYDVKM. V lost 5 bases to trimming and J lost 1 base, with 1 base between them. CDR3 length: 11 amino acids. The CDR3 loop reads CASSRTDTQYF. In DNA, the CDR3 is TGTGCCAGCAGTCGCACAGATACGCAGTATTTT.

As DNA, the CDR3 is TGTGCCACCAGTGATTGGGGTAGGGAGCGGGAGCAGTTCTTC. Its translation: CATSDWGREREQFF. J is TRBJ2-1 and V is TRBV24-1; a possible D gene is TRBD2 (5 bases). Trimming pared 2 bases from V and 10 bases from J, leaving 14 bases between. Germline V gives CDR1 KGHDR, CDR2 SFDVKD. CDR3 size: 14 residues.

J is TRBJ1-2 and V is TRBV9; 8 bases agree with TRBD1. From germline, CDR1 is SGDLS and CDR2 YYNGEE. This CDR3 comprises 10 residues. Unmatched junction bases numbered 3, after V lost 10 bases and J lost 7 bases. CDR3 region: CAGTGGGYTF. CDR3 coding DNA: TGTGCCGGGACAGGAGGTGGCTACACCTTC. The variable domain in full, completed from reference TRBV9 and TRBJ1-2, reads DSGVTQTPKHLITATGQRVTLRCSPRSGDLSVYWYQQSLDQGLQFLIQYYNGEERAKGNILERFSAQQFPDLHSELNLSSLELGDSALYFCAGTGGGYTFGSGTRLTVV.

In regard to this clone: This CDR3 is also generated by other DNA sequences in the sample. This chain joins TRBV28 and TRBJ1-1; D uncertain. The germline CDR1 and CDR2 sequences are MDHEN and SYDVKM. The V end lost 6 bases, the J end lost 0 bases, and 2 bases lay between the germline ends. The CDR3 spans 11 residues. This CDR3 reads CASRLNTEAFF. In DNA form, the CDR3 reads TGTGCCAGCAGGTTGAACACTGAAGCTTTCTTT.

CDR3 amino acids: CASSPQRGTKADTQYF. In nucleotides, the CDR3 is TGTGCCAGCAGTCCCCAGCGGGGGACAAAGGCAGATACGCAGTATTTT. This chain joins TRBV27 and TRBJ2-3; 8 bases are shared with TRBD2. CDR3 length: 16 amino acids. Germline V gives CDR1 MNHEY, CDR2 SMNVEV (reference sequence). V was pared by 5 bases and J by 4 bases, with 11 bases of the junction left unmatched.

The V gene is TRBV30, the J gene TRBJ2-1, with TRBD2 matching over 9 bases. The CDR3 contains 14 residues. J lost 8 bases, V lost 4 bases, and 9 bases had no gene match. Per the germline V gene, CDR1 is GTSNPN and CDR2 is SVGIG (reference sequence). The CDR3 DNA reads TGTGCCTGGACTCAGTTAGCGGGAGCATATGAGCAGTTCTTC. The encoded protein is CAWTQLAGAYEQFF.

The CDR3 DNA reads as TGTGCCAGCAGCTTTAGGGCGTCTGGGGCCAACGTCCTGACTTTC. As protein: CASSFRASGANVLTF. The rearrangement uses TRBV11-1 and TRBJ2-6, with unresolved D. Germline CDR1 and CDR2: SGHAT and FQDESV (reference sequence). V was clipped by 3 bases and J by 1 base, with 7 bases between them. CDR3 length equals 15 residues.

The chain links TRBV7-6 to TRBJ2-5; D is tentatively TRBD1 or TRBD2 (6 bases each). The ends were cut back, 5 bases at V and 5 bases at J, with 15 bases in the middle. The CDR3 sequence is 14 residues long. Germline V gene data show CDR1 as SGHVS and CDR2 as FNYEAQ. The CDR3 nucleotides are TGTGCCAGCAGCCCTGTCGGGGGCCGGGAGACCCAGTACTTC. Amino acids: CASSPVGGRETQYF.

This sequence joins TRBV29-1 and TRBJ1-4; D ambiguous. From germline, CDR1 is SQVTM and CDR2 ANQGSEA. Trimming took 8 bases from V and 7 from J, leaving 14 bases between them. CDR3 length equals 12 residues. CDR3 sequence (DNA): TGCAGCCCTGTCGGACTGAGTGAAAAACTGTTTTTT. Amino acid sequence: CSPVGLSEKLFF.